The rows below give T cell receptor beta chains drawn from one sample of a study of cytomegalovirus exposure and HLA in healthy donors. Some clones are missing from TCRdb's copy, which holds only in-frame ones; the method was immunoSEQ multiplex PCR. The sample lists 150,000 to 200,000 clones; roughly 71% were seen once. Material for sequencing was PBMCs. These receptors originate from a woman aged 50 to 65 in good health and CMV-seropositive. The CDR3 runs from the conserved cysteine through the conserved F or W. D genes are given only for firm matches. Size values are once, few and many counts, or a class for expanded clones, and some rows have none.

clone_size,v_call,d_call,j_call,cdr3_nt,cdr3_aa
-,TRBV6-6,-,TRBJ1-6,TGTGCCAGCAATCCACAGGGAGGGAAATCACCCCTCCACTTT,CASNPQGGKSPLHF
-,TRBV6-6,-,TRBJ1-1,TGTGCCAGCAGTTACTGGGAAGGGAGGATGAACACTGAAGCTTTCTTT,CASSYWEGRMNTEAFF
-,TRBV9,-,TRBJ2-2,TGTGCCAGCAGCGTAGATCCAGGGGCGAACACCGGGGAGCTGTTTTTT,CASSVDPGANTGELFF
-,TRBV12-5,TRBD1,TRBJ1-1,TGTGCTAGTGGCCCTACGGACAGGGGGCGATGGACTGAAGCTTTCTTT,CASGPTDRGRWTEAFF
-,TRBV4-1,-,TRBJ1-6,TGCGCCAGCAGCCAAGGAGTCACCGGGGCCTATAATTCACCCCTCCACTTT,CASSQGVTGAYNSPLHF
-,TRBV5-1,-,TRBJ1-4,TGCGCCAGCAGCGCCGGGGGAGGAGGTGAAAAACTGTTTTTT,CASSAGGGGEKLFF
-,TRBV19,-,TRBJ1-2,TGTGCCAGTAGTCGAGACAGCACCAAGATCTATGGCTACACCTTC,CASSRDSTKIYGYTF
-,TRBV30,-,TRBJ1-5,TGTGCCTGGAGTTTGGTTGGAGGCAATCAGCCCCAGCATTTT,CAWSLVGGNQPQHF
-,TRBV6-6,-,TRBJ2-5,TGTGCCAGCAGTCAAGGGGCGCTCCAAGAGACCCAGTACTTC,CASSQGALQETQYF
-,TRBV5-5,-,TRBJ2-5,TGTGCCAGCAGCCGTTCGTACCAAGAGACCCAGTACTTC,CASSRSYQETQYF
-,TRBV15,TRBD1,TRBJ2-7,TGTGCCACCAGACGGGACAGGAGCTCCTACGAGCAGTACTTC,CATRRDRSSYEQYF
-,TRBV2,-,TRBJ2-7,TGTGCCAGCAGTACTAGGAATTACGAGCAGTACTTC,CASSTRNYEQYF
-,TRBV6-5,TRBD1,TRBJ2-7,TGTGCCAGCAGTGATCCGGGACAGGGAGGCGAGCAGTACTTC,CASSDPGQGGEQYF
-,TRBV19,TRBD1,TRBJ1-5,TGTGCCAGTACCAGGACAGGGGATCAGCCCCAGCATTTT,CASTRTGDQPQHF
-,TRBV5-4,TRBD2,TRBJ2-7,TGTGCCAGCAGCTTTCAGCGGGGGTTCTCCTACGAGCAGTACTTC,CASSFQRGFSYEQYF
-,TRBV9,-,TRBJ1-1,TGTGCCAGCAGCGTCCAGGGGAACACTGAAGCTTTCTTT,CASSVQGNTEAFF
-,TRBV4-1,-,TRBJ1-2,TGCGCCAGCAGCCAAGTCGGGGGAGGGGGCTACACCTTC,CASSQVGGGGYTF
once,TRBV5-1,-,TRBJ2-3,TGCGCCAGCAGCTTGTTAACGCCCAGGCGAGAAGATACGCAGTATTTT,CASSLLTPRREDTQYF
-,TRBV18,TRBD2,TRBJ2-3,TGTGCCAGCTCACCTTGGACCGGGACTAGCGGAGATACGCAGTATTTT,CASSPWTGTSGDTQYF
-,TRBV5-4,TRBD2,TRBJ2-1,TGTGCCAGCACAATAAGCGGGGGGAACAATGAGCAGTTCTTC,CASTISGGNNEQFF
-,TRBV9,-,TRBJ1-3,TGTGCCAGCAGTCCATGGGGGGAGGGAAACACCATATATTTT,CASSPWGEGNTIYF
-,TRBV27,TRBD1,TRBJ1-1,TGTGCCAGCAGTTTATCCGGGACAGCGCAAGAAGCTTTCTTT,CASSLSGTAQEAFF
once,TRBV7-2,TRBD2,TRBJ2-5,TGTGCCAGCGCGGGGGGGCCTCAAGAGACCCAGTACTTC,CASAGGPQETQYF
-,TRBV4-1,TRBD2,TRBJ2-1,TGCGCCAGCAGCCGCGGAGTGGGACTAGCGGAAAACAATGAGCAGTTCTTC,CASSRGVGLAENNEQFF
-,TRBV6-5,TRBD1,TRBJ1-2,TGTGCCAGCAGTTACTCCGGGACAGGGGACTGTGGCTACACCTTC,CASSYSGTGDCGYTF
-,TRBV13,-,TRBJ2-1,TGTGCCAGCAGCTCTGAGCGGAAAGCCATATACAATGAGCAGTTCTTC,CASSSERKAIYNEQFF
-,TRBV15,-,TRBJ1-4,TGTGCCACCAGCGCAGGGTCGTCTAATGAAAAACTGTTTTTT,CATSAGSSNEKLFF
once,TRBV27,-,TRBJ2-3,TGTGCCAGCAGTCGGGTCGCGGGGGCCTACACAGATACGCAGTATTTT,CASSRVAGAYTDTQYF
-,TRBV30,TRBD1,TRBJ1-2,TGTGCCTGGAGTTCAACACAGGGGGCCACGGGCTACACCTTC,CAWSSTQGATGYTF
-,TRBV7-8,TRBD2,TRBJ2-7,TGTGCCAGCAGCCCCGGGAGACTAGCGGGGGGCCGCGAGCAGTACTTC,CASSPGRLAGGREQYF
-,TRBV7-9,TRBD2,TRBJ2-5,TGTGCCAGCAGCTTAGCCAGCGGGGACGGACAGACCCAGTACTTC,CASSLASGDGQTQYF
-,TRBV5-1,-,TRBJ2-5,TGCGCCAGCAGCTTGGACTCGAGAGGAGAGACCCAGTACTTC,CASSLDSRGETQYF
once,TRBV2,-,TRBJ2-5,TGTGCCATCATGGAGGTAGAGACCCAGTACTTC,CAIMEVETQYF
-,TRBV11-2,TRBD2,TRBJ2-5,TGTGCCAGCAGCTTAGGACTAGCGGTTCAAGAGACCCAGTACTTC,CASSLGLAVQETQYF
-,TRBV7-3,-,TRBJ2-5,TGTGCCAGCAGCCCGCAGGGAGCAGGGGCGTGGGAGACCCAGTACTTC,CASSPQGAGAWETQYF
-,TRBV6-5,-,TRBJ1-2,TGTGCCAGCAGTTACTTTCCTCGGGGGGCCGGGGGCTACACCTTC,CASSYFPRGAGGYTF
-,TRBV30,-,TRBJ1-1,TGTGCCTGGAGTGTAATAGTGAACACTGAAGCTTTCTTT,CAWSVIVNTEAFF
-,TRBV11-2,-,TRBJ1-2,TGTGCCAGCAGCTCACCGGGACAACGGACTTATGGCTACACCTTC,CASSSPGQRTYGYTF
-,TRBV7-2,TRBD1,TRBJ1-6,TGTGCCAGCAGCTTCCTACAGGGGAATAATTCACCCCTCCACTTT,CASSFLQGNNSPLHF
-,TRBV19,TRBD2,TRBJ2-7,TGTGCCAGTAGTTCCTGGACTAGCGGGGGCTACGAGCAGTACTTC,CASSSWTSGGYEQYF
-,TRBV19,-,TRBJ2-3,TGTGCCAGTAGGGGCCGCGGGGGCACAGATACGCAGTATTTT,CASRGRGGTDTQYF
-,TRBV18,TRBD1,TRBJ1-1,TGTGCCAGCTCACCAACAGGGGGGGATACTGAAGCTTTCTTT,CASSPTGGDTEAFF
-,TRBV5-1,-,TRBJ1-4,TGCGCCAGCAGCTTGGGAGGGCTGGGTGAAAAACTGTTTTTT,CASSLGGLGEKLFF
-,TRBV27,-,TRBJ2-1,TGTGCCAGCAGTTTATACAGTTACAATGAGCAGTTCTTC,CASSLYSYNEQFF
few,TRBV2,-,TRBJ1-6,TGTGCCAGCAGTGAAGACCAGGCTAACAATTCACCCCTCCACTTT,CASSEDQANNSPLHF
-,TRBV10-3,-,TRBJ1-2,TGTGCCATCAGTGTGCGGGACTATGGCTACACCTTC,CAISVRDYGYTF
-,TRBV6-5,TRBD1,TRBJ1-2,TGTGCCACCAGGACAGGGGCAAACTATGGCTACACCTTC,CATRTGANYGYTF
few,TRBV10-3,-,TRBJ1-1,TGTGCCATCAGCTCTTCGACAGACCTGAACACTGAAGCTTTCTTT,CAISSSTDLNTEAFF
once,TRBV7-2,-,TRBJ1-6,TGTGCCAGCAGCTTACGGCAGGGCAATTCACCCCTCCACTTT,CASSLRQGNSPLHF
-,TRBV5-1,-,TRBJ1-2,TGCGCCAGCAGCTTGGGGACGTGGGGGGATTATGGCTACACCTTC,CASSLGTWGDYGYTF
-,TRBV5-6,TRBD1,TRBJ2-2,TGTGCCAGCAGCTTGAGGGGACAGGGGGTTCCCGGGGAGCTGTTTTTT,CASSLRGQGVPGELFF
-,TRBV4-1,TRBD2,TRBJ2-5,TGCGCCAGCAGCCATCCTAGCGGGGGACAAGAGACCCAGTACTTC,CASSHPSGGQETQYF
few,TRBV4-1,TRBD1,TRBJ1-6,TGCGCCAGCAGCCAATCGCAGGGGGTTGATTCACCCCTCCACTTT,CASSQSQGVDSPLHF
-,TRBV5-1,-,TRBJ2-5,TGCGCCAGCAGCTTGGGACAGGGAGGCGAGACCCAGTACTTC,CASSLGQGGETQYF
-,TRBV6-5,TRBD1,TRBJ1-1,TGTGCCAGCAGTTACGACAGGGGGGCAAACACTGAAGCTTTCTTT,CASSYDRGANTEAFF
-,TRBV6-1,TRBD2,TRBJ2-1,TGTGCCAGCAGTGAAGGCGGTGCGGGGGGTTACAATGAGCAGTTCTTC,CASSEGGAGGYNEQFF
-,TRBV5-4,-,TRBJ1-3,TGTGCCAGCAGCCATCAGGGGAATGGAAACACCATATATTTT,CASSHQGNGNTIYF